The rows below give T cell receptor beta chains drawn from one sample of a study of cytomegalovirus exposure and HLA in healthy donors. Assay used: immunoSEQ multiplex PCR; TCRdb lists only in-frame clones, some missing. The sample lists around 190,000 clones; around 79% were seen once. Sequenced input: PBMCs. The receptors were gathered from a woman between 45 and 65 years old in good health and CMV-seronegative. Each CDR3 is given with its conserved first and last residue. A D gene is named only where the DNA matches it firmly. Not all rows give a size; the values are once, few, many and, for expanded clones, a class.

v_gene: TRBV6-1
d_gene: TRBD2
j_gene: TRBJ2-7
abundance: .
CDR3nt: TGTGCCAGCAGTGCCCAGCGGGGATCCTACGAGCAGTACTTC
CDR3aa: CASSAQRGSYEQYF

v_gene: TRBV28
d_gene: TRBD2
j_gene: TRBJ2-1
abundance: .
CDR3nt: TGTGCCAGCAAGTATGAGGGACTAGCCGTCTCGGATGAGCAGTTCTTC
CDR3aa: CASKYEGLAVSDEQFF

v_gene: TRBV7-2
d_gene: .
j_gene: TRBJ2-3
abundance: .
CDR3nt: TGTGCCAGCAGCTCACTAGCAGTGTTCGGCACAGATACGCAGTATTTT
CDR3aa: CASSSLAVFGTDTQYF

v_gene: TRBV7-2
d_gene: .
j_gene: TRBJ2-3
abundance: .
CDR3nt: TGTGCCAGCAGCTTAGAGCAGGGGACGCAGTATTTT
CDR3aa: CASSLEQGTQYF

v_gene: TRBV4-3
d_gene: TRBD2
j_gene: TRBJ2-1
abundance: .
CDR3nt: TGCGCCAGCAGCCAAGATCTCCGGACTAGCGGTCGACACAATGAGCAGTTCTTC
CDR3aa: CASSQDLRTSGRHNEQFF

v_gene: TRBV5-6
d_gene: .
j_gene: TRBJ1-6
abundance: .
CDR3nt: TGTGCCAGCAGAAACAGGGTGTGGAATTCACCCCTCCACTTT
CDR3aa: CASRNRVWNSPLHF

v_gene: TRBV5-1
d_gene: .
j_gene: TRBJ2-2
abundance: .
CDR3nt: TGCGCCAGCAGCTTGGCCACTAGTACCGGGGAGCTGTTTTTT
CDR3aa: CASSLATSTGELFF

v_gene: TRBV27
d_gene: .
j_gene: TRBJ2-7
abundance: .
CDR3nt: TGTGCCAGCAGTTTATCATTCGGTAACGAGCAGTACTTC
CDR3aa: CASSLSFGNEQYF

v_gene: TRBV9
d_gene: TRBD1
j_gene: TRBJ1-1
abundance: few
CDR3nt: TGTGCCAGCAGCCCTTGGACAGGTCTTGAAGCTTTCTTT
CDR3aa: CASSPWTGLEAFF

v_gene: TRBV29-1
d_gene: .
j_gene: TRBJ2-5
abundance: .
CDR3nt: TGCAGCGCCAGCTTCACAGGGCGAGAGACCCAGTACTTC
CDR3aa: CSASFTGRETQYF

v_gene: TRBV4-1
d_gene: TRBD2
j_gene: TRBJ2-7
abundance: .
CDR3nt: TGCGCCAGCAGCCAAGAATGGCCAGGACTAGCTGACTCCTACGAGCAGTACTTC
CDR3aa: CASSQEWPGLADSYEQYF

v_gene: TRBV4-3
d_gene: .
j_gene: TRBJ1-2
abundance: .
CDR3nt: TGCGCCAGCAGCCAAGATCAGGGCATCACTAACTATGGCTACACCTTC
CDR3aa: CASSQDQGITNYGYTF

v_gene: TRBV5-1
d_gene: .
j_gene: TRBJ2-5
abundance: .
CDR3nt: TGCGCCAGCAGCTTGTCTGGACAGCGGGAGACCCAGTACTTC
CDR3aa: CASSLSGQRETQYF

v_gene: TRBV14
d_gene: TRBD1
j_gene: TRBJ2-5
abundance: .
CDR3nt: TGTGCCAGCAGCCGCCCCGGGACAGGGCAAGCCGAGACCCAGTACTTC
CDR3aa: CASSRPGTGQAETQYF

v_gene: TRBV7-2
d_gene: TRBD1
j_gene: TRBJ1-4
abundance: .
CDR3nt: TGTGCCAGCAGCTCAGGACAGGCAACTAATGAAAAACTGTTTTTT
CDR3aa: CASSSGQATNEKLFF

v_gene: TRBV6-6
d_gene: .
j_gene: TRBJ2-1
abundance: few
CDR3nt: TGTGCCAGCAGGCATGGGGAGTGGCAGTTCTTC
CDR3aa: CASRHGEWQFF

v_gene: TRBV28
d_gene: TRBD2
j_gene: TRBJ2-1
abundance: .
CDR3nt: TGTGCCAGCAGTCCCGGGCCTAGCGGGAGGAGGGATGAGCAGTTCTTC
CDR3aa: CASSPGPSGRRDEQFF

v_gene: TRBV7-9
d_gene: .
j_gene: TRBJ1-1
abundance: .
CDR3nt: TGTGCCAGCAGAAGACAGCTAAACACTGAAGCTTTCTTT
CDR3aa: CASRRQLNTEAFF

v_gene: TRBV4-3
d_gene: .
j_gene: TRBJ1-6
abundance: .
CDR3nt: TGCGCCAGCAGCCAGAGCTCCTATAATTCACCCCTCCACTTT
CDR3aa: CASSQSSYNSPLHF

v_gene: TRBV21-1
d_gene: .
j_gene: TRBJ2-1
abundance: .
CDR3nt: TGTGCCAGCAGCAAAGGGGGACAGGTCCCCATCAATGAGCAGTTCTTC
CDR3aa: CASSKGGQVPINEQFF

v_gene: TRBV29-1
d_gene: .
j_gene: TRBJ1-2
abundance: .
CDR3nt: TGCAGCTCCTCCGACAGGCCTGGCTACACCTTC
CDR3aa: CSSSDRPGYTF

v_gene: TRBV5-4
d_gene: .
j_gene: TRBJ1-1
abundance: .
CDR3nt: TGTGCCAGCAGCGGCGGGTGGAACACTGAAGCTTTCTTT
CDR3aa: CASSGGWNTEAFF

v_gene: TRBV4-3
d_gene: .
j_gene: TRBJ2-3
abundance: .
CDR3nt: TGCGCCAGCAGCCATTACGGAGATACGCAGTATTTT
CDR3aa: CASSHYGDTQYF

v_gene: TRBV27
d_gene: TRBD1
j_gene: TRBJ1-1
abundance: .
CDR3nt: TGTGCCAGCAGTTTAGTACAGGGGGGGACTGAAGCTTTCTTT
CDR3aa: CASSLVQGGTEAFF

v_gene: TRBV14
d_gene: .
j_gene: TRBJ2-6
abundance: .
CDR3nt: TGTGCCAGCAGCCAAGATTCGGGGTCTCTTTTGATCACGGGGGCCAACGTCCTGACTTTC
CDR3aa: CASSQDSGSLLITGANVLTF

v_gene: TRBV19
d_gene: .
j_gene: TRBJ1-3
abundance: .
CDR3nt: TGTGCCAGTCAGTTTGGAAACACCATATATTTT
CDR3aa: CASQFGNTIYF

v_gene: TRBV29-1
d_gene: .
j_gene: TRBJ2-7
abundance: .
CDR3nt: TGCAGCGTTGAAGATCCTCAGGGCGTTTACGAGCAGTACTTC
CDR3aa: CSVEDPQGVYEQYF

v_gene: TRBV7-8
d_gene: TRBD1
j_gene: TRBJ1-1
abundance: .
CDR3nt: TGTGCCAGCAGCCCTCTGTCGATACCGGGACAGGGGCTGAACACTGAAGCTTTCTTT
CDR3aa: CASSPLSIPGQGLNTEAFF

v_gene: TRBV5-1
d_gene: .
j_gene: TRBJ1-1
abundance: .
CDR3nt: TGCGCCAGCAGCTTCAGTCAGGGGAACACTGAAGCTTTCTTT
CDR3aa: CASSFSQGNTEAFF

v_gene: TRBV5-5
d_gene: .
j_gene: TRBJ1-3
abundance: few
CDR3nt: TGTGCCAGCAGCTTGACAGGGACAAACACCATATATTTT
CDR3aa: CASSLTGTNTIYF

v_gene: TRBV27
d_gene: .
j_gene: TRBJ2-1
abundance: .
CDR3nt: TGTGCCAGCAGTTTATCCCGCTACAATGAGCAGTTCTTC
CDR3aa: CASSLSRYNEQFF

v_gene: TRBV11-2
d_gene: TRBD1
j_gene: TRBJ2-7
abundance: .
CDR3nt: TGTGCCAGCAGCTTAGGACAGGGCATCTCCGAGCAGTACTTC
CDR3aa: CASSLGQGISEQYF

v_gene: TRBV10-3
d_gene: TRBD2
j_gene: TRBJ2-5
abundance: .
CDR3nt: TGTGCCATCAGCCCTGGGGGAGGGTTGGAGACCCAGTACTTC
CDR3aa: CAISPGGGLETQYF

v_gene: TRBV6-1
d_gene: .
j_gene: TRBJ2-3
abundance: .
CDR3nt: TGTGCCAGCTGTGGGGTGGATTTGCGGGATACGCAGTATTTT
CDR3aa: CASCGVDLRDTQYF

v_gene: TRBV29-1
d_gene: .
j_gene: TRBJ1-3
abundance: many
CDR3nt: TGCAGCGTTGTGGGGGGGCCTGGAAACACCATATATTTT
CDR3aa: CSVVGGPGNTIYF

v_gene: TRBV7-2
d_gene: .
j_gene: TRBJ2-7
abundance: .
CDR3nt: TGTGCCAGCAGCCCACAGGGTCTTCCCTACGAGCAGTACTTC
CDR3aa: CASSPQGLPYEQYF

v_gene: TRBV28
d_gene: TRBD1
j_gene: TRBJ2-7
abundance: .
CDR3nt: TGTGCCAGCAGTTCCCGACAGGGGGCGTACGAGCAGTACTTC
CDR3aa: CASSSRQGAYEQYF

v_gene: TRBV6-5
d_gene: TRBD1
j_gene: TRBJ1-1
abundance: few
CDR3nt: TGTGCCAGCACTGCCGACAGGGGGGGAACTGAAGCTTTCTTT
CDR3aa: CASTADRGGTEAFF

v_gene: TRBV18
d_gene: .
j_gene: TRBJ1-2
abundance: .
CDR3nt: TGTGCCAGCTCACCAGCAGGGTTCCAGGACTATGGCTACACCTTC
CDR3aa: CASSPAGFQDYGYTF

v_gene: TRBV5-8
d_gene: .
j_gene: TRBJ2-3
abundance: .
CDR3nt: TGTGCCAGCACCCTGGGACTTTTTCAGTCGCTGGGGCCGCAGTATTTT
CDR3aa: CASTLGLFQSLGPQYF

v_gene: TRBV6-1
d_gene: TRBD1
j_gene: TRBJ1-2
abundance: .
CDR3nt: TGTGCCACCTCGCTTGCAGGGGGTGACTATGGCTACACCTTC
CDR3aa: CATSLAGGDYGYTF

v_gene: TRBV7-9
d_gene: .
j_gene: TRBJ1-2
abundance: .
CDR3nt: TGTGCCAGCAGCCTACAGGGTTTCGACTATGGCTACACCTTC
CDR3aa: CASSLQGFDYGYTF

v_gene: TRBV27
d_gene: TRBD1
j_gene: TRBJ2-1
abundance: .
CDR3nt: TGTGCCAGCAGGCTTAGACAGGGTTCCTACAATGAGCAGTTCTTC
CDR3aa: CASRLRQGSYNEQFF

v_gene: TRBV6-6
d_gene: TRBD1
j_gene: TRBJ2-1
abundance: .
CDR3nt: TGTGCCAGCAGTTACTCCACGACAGGGAATTACAATGAGCAGTTCTTC
CDR3aa: CASSYSTTGNYNEQFF

v_gene: TRBV14
d_gene: .
j_gene: TRBJ1-1
abundance: .
CDR3nt: TGTGCCAGCAGCAGAGGCGGGGTTACTGAAGCTTTCTTT
CDR3aa: CASSRGGVTEAFF

v_gene: TRBV4-1
d_gene: TRBD1
j_gene: TRBJ1-2
abundance: .
CDR3nt: TGCGCCAGCAGCCACCCCCGACAGGGAGAGGACTATGGCTACACCTTC
CDR3aa: CASSHPRQGEDYGYTF

v_gene: TRBV7-8
d_gene: .
j_gene: TRBJ1-5
abundance: .
CDR3nt: TGTGCCAGCAGCTATAACAGGGATCAGCCCCAGCATTTT
CDR3aa: CASSYNRDQPQHF

v_gene: TRBV5-1
d_gene: .
j_gene: TRBJ2-5
abundance: .
CDR3nt: TGCGCCAGCAGCCAGACAGCCATCCAAGAGACCCAGTACTTC
CDR3aa: CASSQTAIQETQYF

v_gene: TRBV7-6
d_gene: .
j_gene: TRBJ2-5
abundance: .
CDR3nt: TGTGCCAGCAGCGCACGACAGATTGGGCCAAATGGGGAGACCCAGTACTTC
CDR3aa: CASSARQIGPNGETQYF